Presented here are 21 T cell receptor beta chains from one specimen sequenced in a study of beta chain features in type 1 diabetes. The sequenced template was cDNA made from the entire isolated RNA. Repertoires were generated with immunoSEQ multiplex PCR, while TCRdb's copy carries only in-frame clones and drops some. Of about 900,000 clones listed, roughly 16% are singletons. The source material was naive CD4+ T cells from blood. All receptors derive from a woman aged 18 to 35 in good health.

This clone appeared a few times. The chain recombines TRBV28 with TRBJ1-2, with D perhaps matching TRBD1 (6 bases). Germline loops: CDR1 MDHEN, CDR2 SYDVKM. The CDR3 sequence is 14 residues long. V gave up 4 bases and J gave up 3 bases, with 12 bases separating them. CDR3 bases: TGTGCCAGCAGTTCCCCCGGACAGCACTATGGCTACACCTTC. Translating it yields CASSSPGQHYGYTF.

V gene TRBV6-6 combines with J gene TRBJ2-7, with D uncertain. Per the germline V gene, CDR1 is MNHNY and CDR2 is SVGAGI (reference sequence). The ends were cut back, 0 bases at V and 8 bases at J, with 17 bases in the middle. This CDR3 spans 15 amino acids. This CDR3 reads CASSYSKNGKIKQYF. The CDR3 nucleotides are TGTGCCAGCAGTTACTCCAAGAATGGGAAAATCAAGCAGTACTTC.

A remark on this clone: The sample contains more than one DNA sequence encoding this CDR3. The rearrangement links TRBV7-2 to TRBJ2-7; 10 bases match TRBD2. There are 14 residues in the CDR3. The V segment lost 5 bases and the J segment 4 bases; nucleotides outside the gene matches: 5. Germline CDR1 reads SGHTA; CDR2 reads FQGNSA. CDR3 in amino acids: CASSPTSGPYEQYF. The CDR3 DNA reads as TGTGCCAGCAGCCCGACTAGCGGGCCTTACGAGCAGTACTTC.

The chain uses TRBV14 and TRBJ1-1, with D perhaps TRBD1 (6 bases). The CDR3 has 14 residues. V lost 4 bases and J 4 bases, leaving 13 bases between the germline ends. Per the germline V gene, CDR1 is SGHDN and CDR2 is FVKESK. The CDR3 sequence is CASSRSGVGTEAFF. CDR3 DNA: TGTGCCAGCAGCCGCTCAGGGGTTGGCACTGAAGCTTTCTTT.

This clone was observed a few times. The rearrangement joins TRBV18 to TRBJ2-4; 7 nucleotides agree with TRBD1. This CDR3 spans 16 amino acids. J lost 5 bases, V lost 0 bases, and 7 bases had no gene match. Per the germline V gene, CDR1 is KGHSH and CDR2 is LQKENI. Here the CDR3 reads CASSPPGGETQNIQYF. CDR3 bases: TGTGCCAGCTCACCACCAGGGGGCGAGACCCAAAACATTCAGTACTTC. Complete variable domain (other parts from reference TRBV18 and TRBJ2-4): NAGVMQNPRHLVRRRGQEARLRCSPMKGHSHVYWYRQLPEEGLKFMVYLQKENIIDESGMPKERFSAEFPKEGPSILRIQQVVRGDSAAYFCASSPPGGETQNIQYFGAGTRLSVL.

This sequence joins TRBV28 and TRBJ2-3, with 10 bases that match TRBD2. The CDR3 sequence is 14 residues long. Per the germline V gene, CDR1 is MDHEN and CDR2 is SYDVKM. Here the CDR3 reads CVRGTSACTDTQYF. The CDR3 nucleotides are TGTGTCAGAGGGACTAGCGCCTGCACAGATACGCAGTATTTT.

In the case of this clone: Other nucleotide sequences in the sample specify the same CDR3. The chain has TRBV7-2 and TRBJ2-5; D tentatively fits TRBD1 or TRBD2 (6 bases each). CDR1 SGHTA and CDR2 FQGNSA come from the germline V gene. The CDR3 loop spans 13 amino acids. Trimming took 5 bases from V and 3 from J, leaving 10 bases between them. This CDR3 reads CASSLGGKETQYF. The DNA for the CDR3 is TGTGCCAGCAGCCTAGGGGGGAAAGAGACCCAGTACTTC.

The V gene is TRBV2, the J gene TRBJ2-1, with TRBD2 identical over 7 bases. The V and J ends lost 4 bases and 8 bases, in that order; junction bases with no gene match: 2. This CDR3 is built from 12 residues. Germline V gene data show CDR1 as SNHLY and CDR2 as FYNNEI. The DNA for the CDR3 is TGTGCCAGCAGTGGAGCGGGGCATGAGCAGTTCTTC. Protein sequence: CASSGAGHEQFF.

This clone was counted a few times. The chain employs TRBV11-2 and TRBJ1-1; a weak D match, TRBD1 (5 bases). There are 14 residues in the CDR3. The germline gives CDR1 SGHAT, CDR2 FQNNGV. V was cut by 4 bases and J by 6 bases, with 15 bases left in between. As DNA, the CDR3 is TGTGCCAGCAGCTCCGACCGGTGGGGCCCTGAAGCTTTCTTT. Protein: CASSSDRWGPEAFF.

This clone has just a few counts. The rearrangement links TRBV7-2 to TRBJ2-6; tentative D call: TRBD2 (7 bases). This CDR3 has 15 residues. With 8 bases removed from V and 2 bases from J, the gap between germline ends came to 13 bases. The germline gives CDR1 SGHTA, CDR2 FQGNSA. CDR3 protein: CASLGGGAGANVLTF. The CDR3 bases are TGTGCCAGCCTAGGGGGGGGCGCTGGGGCCAACGTCCTGACTTTC.

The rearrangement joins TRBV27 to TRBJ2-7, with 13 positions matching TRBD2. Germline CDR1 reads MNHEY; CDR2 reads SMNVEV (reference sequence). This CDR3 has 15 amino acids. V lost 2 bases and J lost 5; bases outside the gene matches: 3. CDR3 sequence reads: CASSLTSGRVNEQYF. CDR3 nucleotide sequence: TGTGCCAGCAGTTTAACTAGCGGGAGGGTTAACGAGCAGTACTTC.

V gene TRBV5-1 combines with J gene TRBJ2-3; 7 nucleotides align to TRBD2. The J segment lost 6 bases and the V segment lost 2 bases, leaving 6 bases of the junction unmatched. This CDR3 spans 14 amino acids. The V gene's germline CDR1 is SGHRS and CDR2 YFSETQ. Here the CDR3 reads CASSFGGSVDTQYF. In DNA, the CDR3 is TGCGCCAGCAGCTTCGGCGGGAGTGTCGATACGCAGTATTTT.

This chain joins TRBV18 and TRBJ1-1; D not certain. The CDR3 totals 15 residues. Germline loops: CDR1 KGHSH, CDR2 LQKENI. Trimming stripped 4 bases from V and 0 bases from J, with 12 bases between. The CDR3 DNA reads TGTGCCAGCTCACTCCACGAAAACCTGAACACTGAAGCTTTCTTT. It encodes CASSLHENLNTEAFF.

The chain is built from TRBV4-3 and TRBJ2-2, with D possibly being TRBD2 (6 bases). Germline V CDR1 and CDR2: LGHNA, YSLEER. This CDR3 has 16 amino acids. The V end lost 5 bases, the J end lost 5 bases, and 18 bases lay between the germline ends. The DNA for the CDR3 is TGCGCCAGCAGCGGCCGGGGCCGGGCGGGGACCGGGGAGCTGTTTTTT. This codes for CASSGRGRAGTGELFF.

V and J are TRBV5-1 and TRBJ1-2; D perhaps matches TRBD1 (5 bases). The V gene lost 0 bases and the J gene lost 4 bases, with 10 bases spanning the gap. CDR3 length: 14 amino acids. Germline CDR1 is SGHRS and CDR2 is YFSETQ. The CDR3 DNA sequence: TGCGCCAGCAGCTTGGGTGACAGAGCCTATGGCTACACCTTC. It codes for CASSLGDRAYGYTF.

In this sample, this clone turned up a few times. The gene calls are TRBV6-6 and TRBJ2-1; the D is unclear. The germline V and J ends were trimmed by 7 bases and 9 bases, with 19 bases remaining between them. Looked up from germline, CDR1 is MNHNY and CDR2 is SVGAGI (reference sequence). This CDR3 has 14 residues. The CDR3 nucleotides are TGTGCCAGCAACTTGGTTCCCCGGCCGGGTGAGCAGTTCTTC. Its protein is CASNLVPRPGEQFF.

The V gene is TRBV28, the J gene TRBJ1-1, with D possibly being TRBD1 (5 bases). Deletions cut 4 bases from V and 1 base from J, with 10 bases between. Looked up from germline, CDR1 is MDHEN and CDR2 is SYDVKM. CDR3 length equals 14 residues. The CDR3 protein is CASSWAGTNTEAFF. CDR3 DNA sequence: TGTGCCAGCAGTTGGGCAGGGACGAACACTGAAGCTTTCTTT. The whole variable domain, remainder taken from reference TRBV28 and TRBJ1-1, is DVKVTQSSRYLVKRTGEKVFLECVQDMDHENMFWYRQDPGLGLRLIYFSYDVKMKEKGDIPEGYSVSREKKERFSLILESASTNQTSMYLCASSWAGTNTEAFFGQGTRLTVV.

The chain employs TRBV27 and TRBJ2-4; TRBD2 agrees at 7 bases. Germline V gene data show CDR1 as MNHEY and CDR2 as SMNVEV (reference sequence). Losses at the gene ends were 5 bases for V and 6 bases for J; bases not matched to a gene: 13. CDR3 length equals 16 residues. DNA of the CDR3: TGTGCCAGCAGTCGGTTCGGGGTCCCGGGGGGAAACATTCAGTACTTC. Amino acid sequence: CASSRFGVPGGNIQYF.

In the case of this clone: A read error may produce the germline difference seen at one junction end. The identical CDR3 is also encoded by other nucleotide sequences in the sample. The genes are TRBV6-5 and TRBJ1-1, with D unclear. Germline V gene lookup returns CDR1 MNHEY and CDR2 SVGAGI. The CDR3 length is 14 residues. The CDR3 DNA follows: TGTGCCAGCAGTTACGGTCCGGGGAGGACTGAAGCTTTCTTC. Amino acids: CASSYGPGRTEAFF.

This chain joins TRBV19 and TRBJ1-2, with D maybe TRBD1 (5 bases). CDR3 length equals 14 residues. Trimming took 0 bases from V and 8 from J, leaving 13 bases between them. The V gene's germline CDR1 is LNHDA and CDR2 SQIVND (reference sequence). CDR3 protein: CASSIDPGTAGYTF. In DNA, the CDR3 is TGTGCCAGTAGTATAGATCCAGGGACGGCGGGCTACACCTTC.

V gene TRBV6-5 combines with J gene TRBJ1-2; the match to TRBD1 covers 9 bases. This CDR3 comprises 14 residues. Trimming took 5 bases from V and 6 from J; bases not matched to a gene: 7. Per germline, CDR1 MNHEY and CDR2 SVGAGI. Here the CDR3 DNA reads TGTGCCAGCAGTACCCGGGACAGGGCAGATGGCTACACCTTC. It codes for CASSTRDRADGYTF.